The T cell receptor beta chain under discussion was sequenced for a study of blood T cell repertoires in COVID-19. CDR3 length: 13 residues. Trimming cost V 3 bases and J 6 bases, with 9 bases left between them. Germline CDR1 reads MDHEN; CDR2 reads SYDVKM. Generated by immunoSEQ multiplex PCR, the TCRdb table keeps only in-frame clones and is missing some. The sample has tens of thousands of clones, roughly 86% seen once. The sequenced material came from peripheral blood. This TCR derives from a man aged 50-59 years with active or convalescent COVID-19. The V and J genes are TRBV28 and TRBJ1-5; D remains ambiguous. Here the CDR3 DNA reads TGTGCCAGCAGTTTCACGGTTATTCAGCCCCAGCATTTT. Protein sequence: CASSFTVIQPQHF. Based on the CDR3 plus reference TRBV28 and TRBJ1-5, the full variable domain is DVKVTQSSRYLVKRTGEKVFLECVQDMDHENMFWYRQDPGLGLRLIYFSYDVKMKEKGDIPEGYSVSREKKERFSLILESASTNQTSMYLCASSFTVIQPQHFGDGTRLSIL.